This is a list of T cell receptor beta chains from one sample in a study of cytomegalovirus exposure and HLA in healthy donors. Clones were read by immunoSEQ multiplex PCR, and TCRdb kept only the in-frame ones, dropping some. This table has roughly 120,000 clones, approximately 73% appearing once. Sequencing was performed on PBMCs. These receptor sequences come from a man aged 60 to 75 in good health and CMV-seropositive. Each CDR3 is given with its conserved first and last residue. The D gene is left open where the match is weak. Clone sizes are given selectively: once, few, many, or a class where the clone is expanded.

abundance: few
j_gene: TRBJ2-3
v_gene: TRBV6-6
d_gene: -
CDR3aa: CASSYSLRFGGTQYF
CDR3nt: TGTGCCAGCAGTTACTCTCTTCGTTTCGGGGGTACGCAGTATTTT

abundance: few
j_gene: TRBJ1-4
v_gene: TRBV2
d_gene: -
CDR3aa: CASRGVATNEKLFF
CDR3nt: TGTGCCAGCAGGGGAGTCGCAACTAATGAAAAACTGTTTTTT

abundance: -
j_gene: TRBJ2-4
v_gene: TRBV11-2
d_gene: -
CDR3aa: CASSLGQLLAKNIQYF
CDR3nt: TGTGCCAGCAGCTTAGGACAGTTACTAGCCAAAAACATTCAGTACTTC

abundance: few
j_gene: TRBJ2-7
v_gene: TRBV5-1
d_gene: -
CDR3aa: CASSIRDNSYEQYF
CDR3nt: TGCGCCAGCAGCATCCGGGACAACTCCTACGAGCAGTACTTC

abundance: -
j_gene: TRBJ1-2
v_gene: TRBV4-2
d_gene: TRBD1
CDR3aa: CASSQTGAQSSYTF
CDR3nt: TGTGCCAGCAGCCAAACAGGGGCCCAAAGCTCCTACACCTTC

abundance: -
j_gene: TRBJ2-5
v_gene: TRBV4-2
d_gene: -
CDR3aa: CASSQDTVTQYF
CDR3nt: TGTGCCAGCAGCCAAGATACGGTAACCCAGTACTTC

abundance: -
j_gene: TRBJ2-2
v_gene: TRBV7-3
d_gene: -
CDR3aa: CASSKTGGTGELFF
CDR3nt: TGTGCCAGCAGCAAGACAGGCGGAACCGGGGAGCTGTTTTTT

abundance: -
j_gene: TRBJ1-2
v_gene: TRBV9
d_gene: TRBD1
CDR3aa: CASRRDRGSGGYTF
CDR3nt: TGTGCCAGCAGAAGGGACAGGGGGTCGGGAGGCTACACCTTC

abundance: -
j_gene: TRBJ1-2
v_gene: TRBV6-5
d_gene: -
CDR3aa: CASSQTRSGGYTF
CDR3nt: TGTGCCAGCAGCCAAACCCGGTCGGGTGGCTACACCTTC

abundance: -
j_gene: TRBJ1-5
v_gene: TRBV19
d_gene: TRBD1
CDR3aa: CASSSGQASNQPQHF
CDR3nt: TGTGCCAGTAGTTCGGGACAGGCTAGCAATCAGCCCCAGCATTTT

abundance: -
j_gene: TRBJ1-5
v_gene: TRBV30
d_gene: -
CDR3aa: CAWSQAYSNQPQHF
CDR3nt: TGTGCCTGGAGCCAGGCCTATAGCAATCAGCCCCAGCATTTT

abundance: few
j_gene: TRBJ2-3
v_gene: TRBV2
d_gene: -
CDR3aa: CASSPSWASPTNTDTQYF
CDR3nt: TGTGCCAGCAGTCCCTCCTGGGCTAGCCCTACAAACACAGATACGCAGTATTTT

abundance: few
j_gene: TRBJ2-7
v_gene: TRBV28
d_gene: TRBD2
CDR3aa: CASAVGGVNEQYF
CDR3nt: TGTGCCAGCGCAGTGGGGGGGGTCAACGAGCAGTACTTC

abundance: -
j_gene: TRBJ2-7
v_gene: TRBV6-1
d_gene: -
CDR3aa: CASSEGGRGYEQYF
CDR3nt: TGTGCCAGCAGTGAAGGCGGCAGGGGCTACGAGCAGTACTTC

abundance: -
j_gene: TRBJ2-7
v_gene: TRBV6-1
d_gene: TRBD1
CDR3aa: CASSGTGGTPYEQYF
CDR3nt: TGTGCCAGCAGTGGGACAGGGGGAACCCCCTACGAGCAGTACTTC

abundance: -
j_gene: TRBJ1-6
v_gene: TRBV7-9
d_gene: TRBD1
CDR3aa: CASGQGLNSPLHF
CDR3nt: TGTGCCTCAGGACAGGGACTAAATTCACCCCTCCACTTT

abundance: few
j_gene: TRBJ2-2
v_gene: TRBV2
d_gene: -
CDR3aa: CASREPGHGRVGELFF
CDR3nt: TGTGCCAGCAGGGAACCGGGACACGGTCGGGTCGGGGAGCTGTTTTTT

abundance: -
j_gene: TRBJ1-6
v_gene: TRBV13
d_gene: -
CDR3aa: CASSLGGGGVGYNSPLHF
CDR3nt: TGTGCCAGCAGCTTAGGGGGCGGGGGTGTCGGCTATAATTCACCCCTCCACTTT

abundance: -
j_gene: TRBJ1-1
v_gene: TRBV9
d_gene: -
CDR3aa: CASSADTSYTEAFF
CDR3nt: TGTGCCAGCAGCGCGGACACCAGCTACACTGAAGCTTTCTTT

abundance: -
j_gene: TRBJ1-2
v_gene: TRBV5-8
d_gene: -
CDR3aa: CASTDSRRVYGYTF
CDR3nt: TGTGCCAGCACCGATTCACGGAGGGTCTATGGCTACACCTTC

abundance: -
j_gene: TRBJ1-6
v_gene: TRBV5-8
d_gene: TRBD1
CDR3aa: CASSLPGTGISPLHF
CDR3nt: TGTGCCAGCAGCTTACCCGGGACAGGGATTTCACCCCTCCACTTT

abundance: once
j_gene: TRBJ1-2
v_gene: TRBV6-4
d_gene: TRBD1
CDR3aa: CASSTGQGRGYTF
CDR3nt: TGTGCCAGCAGTACGGGACAGGGTAGAGGCTACACCTTC

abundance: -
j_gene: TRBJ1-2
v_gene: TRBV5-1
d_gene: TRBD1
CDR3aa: CASSLEEGAVRGYTF
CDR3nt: TGCGCCAGCAGCTTGGAGGAGGGGGCAGTTCGCGGCTACACCTTC

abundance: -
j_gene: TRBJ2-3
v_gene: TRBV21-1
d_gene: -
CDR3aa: CASSKEESTSTDTQYF
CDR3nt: TGTGCCAGCAGCAAAGAAGAATCCACTAGCACAGATACGCAGTATTTT

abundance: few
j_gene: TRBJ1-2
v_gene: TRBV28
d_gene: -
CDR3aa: CASTSSGEGYTF
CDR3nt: TGTGCCAGCACCTCGTCCGGGGAAGGCTACACCTTC

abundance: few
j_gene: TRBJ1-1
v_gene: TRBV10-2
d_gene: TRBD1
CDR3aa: CASSEEGTENTEAFF
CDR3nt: TGCGCCAGCAGTGAAGAGGGGACAGAGAACACTGAAGCTTTCTTT

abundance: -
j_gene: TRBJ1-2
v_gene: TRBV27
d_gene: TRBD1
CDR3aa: CASRDSRGRIYGYTF
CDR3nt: TGTGCCAGCAGGGATTCAAGGGGGCGGATCTATGGCTACACCTTC

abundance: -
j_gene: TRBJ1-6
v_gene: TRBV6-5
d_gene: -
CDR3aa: CASGKTEPNSPLHF
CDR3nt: TGTGCCAGCGGTAAGACAGAGCCTAATTCACCCCTCCACTTT

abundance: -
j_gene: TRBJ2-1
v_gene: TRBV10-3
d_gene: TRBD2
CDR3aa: CAISGLAGGILKNNEQFF
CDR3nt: TGTGCCATCAGTGGGCTAGCGGGGGGTATACTCAAAAACAATGAGCAGTTCTTC

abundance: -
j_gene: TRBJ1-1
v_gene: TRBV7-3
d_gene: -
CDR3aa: CASRPQGSATEAFF
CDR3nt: TGTGCCAGCAGACCACAGGGCTCGGCCACTGAAGCTTTCTTT

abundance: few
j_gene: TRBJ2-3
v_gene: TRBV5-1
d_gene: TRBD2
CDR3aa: CASSFSLAGGRGDTQYF
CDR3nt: TGCGCCAGCAGCTTCAGCCTAGCGGGGGGTCGGGGAGATACGCAGTATTTT

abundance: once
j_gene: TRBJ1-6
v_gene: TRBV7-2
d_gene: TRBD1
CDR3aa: CASSHFRTGANSPLHF
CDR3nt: TGTGCCAGCAGTCATTTCCGGACAGGCGCAAATTCACCCCTCCACTTT

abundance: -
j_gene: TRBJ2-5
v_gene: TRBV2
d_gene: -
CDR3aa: CASRKRGGQETQYF
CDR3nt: TGTGCCAGCAGGAAAAGGGGTGGGCAAGAGACCCAGTACTTC

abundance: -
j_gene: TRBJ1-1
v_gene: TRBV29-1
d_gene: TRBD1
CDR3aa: CSVEAGGNTEAFF
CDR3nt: TGCAGCGTTGAAGCAGGGGGGAACACTGAAGCTTTCTTT

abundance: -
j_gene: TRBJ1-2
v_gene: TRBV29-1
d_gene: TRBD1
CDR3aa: CSSAETGGGYTF
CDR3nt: TGCAGCTCTGCAGAGACAGGGGGGGGCTACACCTTC

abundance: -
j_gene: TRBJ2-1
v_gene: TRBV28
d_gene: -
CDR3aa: CASIKNGGASYNEQFF
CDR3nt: TGTGCCAGCATCAAAAATGGGGGGGCCTCCTACAATGAGCAGTTCTTC

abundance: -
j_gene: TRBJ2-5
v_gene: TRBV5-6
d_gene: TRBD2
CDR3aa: CASSLEKRGVSAETQYF
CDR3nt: TGTGCCAGCAGCTTGGAAAAGCGGGGGGTGAGTGCAGAGACCCAGTACTTC

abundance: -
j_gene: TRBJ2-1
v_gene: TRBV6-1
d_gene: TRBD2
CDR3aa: CASNRLAGGHEQFF
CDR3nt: TGTGCCAGCAACCGACTAGCGGGGGGGCATGAGCAGTTCTTC

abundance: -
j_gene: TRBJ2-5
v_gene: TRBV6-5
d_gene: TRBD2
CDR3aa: CASRDRGGAWETQYF
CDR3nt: TGTGCCAGCAGGGATCGGGGGGGGGCATGGGAGACCCAGTACTTC

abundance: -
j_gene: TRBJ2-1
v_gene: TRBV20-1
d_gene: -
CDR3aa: CSARLDNEQFF
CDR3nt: TGCAGTGCTAGATTAGATAATGAGCAGTTCTTC

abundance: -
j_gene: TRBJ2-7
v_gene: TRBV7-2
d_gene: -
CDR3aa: CASRVGAGGYEQYF
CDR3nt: TGTGCCAGCAGGGTTGGGGCAGGGGGGTACGAGCAGTACTTC